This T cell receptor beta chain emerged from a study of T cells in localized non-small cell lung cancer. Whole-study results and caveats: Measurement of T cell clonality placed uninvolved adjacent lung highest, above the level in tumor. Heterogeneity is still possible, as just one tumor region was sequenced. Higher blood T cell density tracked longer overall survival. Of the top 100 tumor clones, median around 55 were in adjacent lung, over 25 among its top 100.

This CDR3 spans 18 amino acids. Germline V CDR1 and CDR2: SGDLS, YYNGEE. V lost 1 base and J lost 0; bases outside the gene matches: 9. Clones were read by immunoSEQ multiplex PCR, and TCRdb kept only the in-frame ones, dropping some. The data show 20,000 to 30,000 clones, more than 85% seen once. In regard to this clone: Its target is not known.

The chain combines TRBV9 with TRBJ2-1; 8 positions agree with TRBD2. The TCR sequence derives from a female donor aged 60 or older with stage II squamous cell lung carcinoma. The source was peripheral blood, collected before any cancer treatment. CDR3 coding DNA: TGTGCCAGCAGCGTAAACCCTAGCGGGCCGAGCTCCTACAATGAGCAGTTCTTC. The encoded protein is CASSVNPSGPSSYNEQFF.